These T cell receptor beta chains were read from a single sample in a study of blood T cell repertoires in COVID-19. TCRdb keeps only in-frame clones here, not all; method: immunoSEQ multiplex PCR. The data hold roughly 300,000 clones, with 88% observed a single time. The sequenced sample was peripheral blood. These receptors were obtained from a man younger than 35 with active or convalescent COVID-19. Both conserved end residues are part of each CDR3. D genes are given only for firm matches. Clone size is given for some rows only: seen once, a few or many times, or a class if the clone is expanded.

clone_size	v_call	j_call	d_call	cdr3_nt	cdr3_aa
NA	TRBV7-9	TRBJ1-2	TRBD1	TGTGCCAGCAGCTTATCCCCCGGGACAGGGGCGGTCTATGGCTACACCTTC	CASSLSPGTGAVYGYTF
NA	TRBV4-1	TRBJ2-7	TRBD1	TGCGCCAGCAGCCAATACTTGACAGGGAACTACGAGCAGTACTTC	CASSQYLTGNYEQYF
NA	TRBV5-1	TRBJ1-1	NA	TGCGCCAGCAGCTGGGTCGGGGAGAACACTGAAGCTTTCTTT	CASSWVGENTEAFF
once	TRBV25-1	TRBJ2-7	TRBD1	TGTGCCAGCAGTGAGCAGCTCACGGGACAGATACCCTACGAGCAGTACTTC	CASSEQLTGQIPYEQYF
NA	TRBV25-1	TRBJ2-5	NA	TGTGCCAGCAGTGAAGGTCGGGGTTTGGGGTTACTTCCGGAGACCCAGTACTTC	CASSEGRGLGLLPETQYF
NA	TRBV29-1	TRBJ1-1	TRBD1	TGCAGCGTTAGACAGGGGGGTTCTGGCACTGAAGCTTTCTTT	CSVRQGGSGTEAFF
NA	TRBV5-1	TRBJ1-1	NA	TGCGCCAGCAGGACAGGGAACACTGAAGCTTTCTTT	CASRTGNTEAFF
NA	TRBV7-6	TRBJ2-7	TRBD2	TGTGCCAGCAGCTCCGCTAGCGGTGACTCCTACGAGCAGTACTTC	CASSSASGDSYEQYF
NA	TRBV5-5	TRBJ1-2	NA	TGTGCCAGCAGCTACACCCAGGGTTCAGGCTACACCTTC	CASSYTQGSGYTF
NA	TRBV19	TRBJ2-7	TRBD1	TGTGCCAGTAGTGACCGGGACAGGGGCGAGCAGTACTTC	CASSDRDRGEQYF
NA	TRBV19	TRBJ1-2	NA	TGTGCCAGTAGTATTGGGACTAACCTGTATGGCTACACCTTC	CASSIGTNLYGYTF
NA	TRBV4-1	TRBJ2-1	TRBD2	TGCGCCAGCAGCCAAGTGACTAGCGGGGGTATCAATGAGCAGTTCTTC	CASSQVTSGGINEQFF
NA	TRBV5-6	TRBJ2-2	TRBD1	TGTGCCAGCAGCTACGGACAGGGCAACTCCGGGGAGCTGTTTTTT	CASSYGQGNSGELFF
NA	TRBV9	TRBJ1-3	NA	TGTGCCAGCAGCGTAGAAGGGGCTCCTGGAAACACCATATATTTT	CASSVEGAPGNTIYF
NA	TRBV29-1	TRBJ1-2	TRBD1	TGCAGAGACGAGGGAGGGGACAGGGTCTTTCATGGCTACACCTTC	CRDEGGDRVFHGYTF
NA	TRBV7-9	TRBJ2-5	NA	TGTGCCAGCAGCTTAATCGGATCAGGGCAGAAGGAGACCCAGTACTTC	CASSLIGSGQKETQYF
NA	TRBV21-1	TRBJ2-7	NA	TGTGCCAGCGGCCCGGTGAGGATTAGCTCCTACGAGCAGTACTTC	CASGPVRISSYEQYF
NA	TRBV6-2/TRBV6-3	TRBJ2-5	TRBD2	TGTGCCAGCAGTTACCCGACTAGCGGGAGGGAGACCCAGTACTTC	CASSYPTSGRETQYF
NA	TRBV5-6	TRBJ2-7	TRBD2	TGTGCCAGCAGCTTGGTTTTGCGGGGGGTGTACGAGCAGTACTTC	CASSLVLRGVYEQYF
NA	TRBV12-3/TRBV12-4	TRBJ2-5	TRBD2	TGTGCCAGCAGCCAAACGCGGGGGGCCCAGTACTTC	CASSQTRGAQYF
NA	TRBV3-1/TRBV3-2	TRBJ1-5	NA	TGTGCCAGCAGCCAAGTAAGAGTTAGCAATCAGCCCCAGCATTTT	CASSQVRVSNQPQHF
NA	TRBV25-1	TRBJ1-1	NA	TGTGCCAGCAGTGATCTAAGGAGGGCTTTCTTT	CASSDLRRAFF
NA	TRBV4-1	TRBJ2-7	TRBD2	TGCGCCAGCAGGGTGTTAGCGGGGGGTACCTACGAGCAGTACTTC	CASRVLAGGTYEQYF
once	TRBV2	TRBJ1-2	NA	TGTGCCAGCAGTCTCGGGGGGAGCTATGGCTACACCTTC	CASSLGGSYGYTF
NA	TRBV5-1	TRBJ2-7	TRBD1	TGCGCCAGCAGCGACTCCCGGCAGGGGGTTTACGAGCAGTACTTC	CASSDSRQGVYEQYF
NA	TRBV3-1/TRBV3-2	TRBJ2-1	TRBD2	TGTGCCAGCACGATAAAGCGGGGGGACCCTCTCCGGGAGCAGTTCTTC	CASTIKRGDPLREQFF
NA	TRBV19	TRBJ1-4	NA	TGTGCCAGTAGTATCGGAAGGGGAGGAGGATCGGGAAAACTGTTTTTT	CASSIGRGGGSGKLFF
NA	TRBV3-1/TRBV3-2	TRBJ2-7	NA	TGTGCCAGCAGCCAAGGAGTAGAACTAGCTGGAGAGCAGTACTTC	CASSQGVELAGEQYF
NA	TRBV5-4	TRBJ1-6	NA	TGTGCCAGCAGCTCAGGGGATAGTTCACCCCTCCACTTT	CASSSGDSSPLHF
NA	TRBV6-2/TRBV6-3	TRBJ1-1	NA	TGTGCCAGCAGTCGACAGACCTTAAACACTGAAGCTTTCTTT	CASSRQTLNTEAFF
once	TRBV11-2	TRBJ2-7	TRBD2	TGTGCCAGCAGCCCTCTTAGCGGGGGCGTACCCTACGAGCAGTACTTC	CASSPLSGGVPYEQYF
NA	TRBV7-6	TRBJ2-5	NA	TGTGCCAGCAGCTCCGGAGGGCCCCGGCGGGAGACCCAGTACTTC	CASSSGGPRRETQYF
NA	TRBV6-5	TRBJ1-2	NA	TGTGCCAGCAGTTACGGCCAGGCTGATGGCTACACCTTC	CASSYGQADGYTF
few	TRBV19	TRBJ2-7	NA	TGTGCCAGTAGCCAACAACTTAGCGGTGGTTACGAGCAGTACTTC	CASSQQLSGGYEQYF
NA	TRBV5-1	TRBJ2-5	NA	TGCGCCAGCAGCTTGGAACTAAACCAAGAGACCCAGTACTTC	CASSLELNQETQYF